The clone carrying this T cell receptor beta chain was detected once. The data originate from a study of shared T cell receptors in the human thymus. Here immunoSEQ multiplex PCR was the method, and the copy in TCRdb shows in-frame clones only, minus some. The sample includes about 660,000 clones, approximately 87% of them seen just once. The data were also submitted as part of a second study, on human thymus T cells.

Source material: thymocytes. This clonotype was obtained from a boy younger than two with a congenital heart defect.

In DNA, the CDR3 is TGTGCCAGCAGCTTGGTCGCGATAAGCGGCACAGATACGCAGTATTTT. Translated, it gives CASSLVAISGTDTQYF. The V gene is TRBV11-2, the J gene TRBJ2-3; D unresolved. V gave up 3 bases and J gave up 1 base, with 14 bases separating them. The germline V gene has CDR1 SGHAT and CDR2 FQNNGV. The CDR3 has 16 residues.